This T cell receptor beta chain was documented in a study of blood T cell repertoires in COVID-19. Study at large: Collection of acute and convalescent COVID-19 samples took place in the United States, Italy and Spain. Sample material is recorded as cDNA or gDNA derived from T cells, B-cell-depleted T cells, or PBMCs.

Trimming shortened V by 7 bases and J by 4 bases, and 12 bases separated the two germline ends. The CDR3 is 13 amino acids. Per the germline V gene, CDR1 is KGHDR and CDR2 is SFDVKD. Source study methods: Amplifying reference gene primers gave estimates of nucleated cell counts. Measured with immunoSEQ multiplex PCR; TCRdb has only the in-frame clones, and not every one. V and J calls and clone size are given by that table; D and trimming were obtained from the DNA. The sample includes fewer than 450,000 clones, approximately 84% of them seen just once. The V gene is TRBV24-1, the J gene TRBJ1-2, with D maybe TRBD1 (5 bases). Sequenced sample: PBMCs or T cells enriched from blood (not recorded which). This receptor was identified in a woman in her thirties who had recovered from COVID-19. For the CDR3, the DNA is TGTGCCACCAGGCAGGGTACCGGCTATGGCTACACCTTC. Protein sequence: CATRQGTGYGYTF.